The table lists the clone carrying this TCR beta chain with many counts. Its antigen remains unknown. Researchers took RNA transcripts and amplified the TCR beta CDR3 regions from them. Using the HTBI primer set, a first-round RT-PCR was run on the TCR CDR3. TCRdb re-analysed the multiplex PCR reads in MiXCR, keeping a single row per CDR3 protein. Here the sample spans a few hundred thousand distinct CDR3 sequences, roughly 15% being singletons. These data belong to a study of T cells in Graves' hyperthyroidism and ophthalmopathy. With V trimmed by 4 bases and J by 8 bases, 7 bases remained unmatched. Germline V gives CDR1 MDHEN, CDR2 SYDVKM. The CDR3 contains 14 residues. Lactation, pregnancy, other autoimmune disease or uncontrolled infection led to exclusion of patients. Whole-study results and caveats: A 13 V-J model separated ophthalmopathy from stable hyperthyroidism. Most clonotypes that expanded in the thyroid above 0.001 also showed up in blood.

This TCR came from a woman in her forties or fifties with Graves' hyperthyroidism that later progressed to Graves' ophthalmopathy. The J gene is TRBJ2-1, the V gene TRBV28, with 8 bases aligning to TRBD1. The sequencing input was blood. DNA of the CDR3: TGTGCCAGCAGTTCCAGGGGGCTAGGCCATGAGCAGTTCTTC. Protein: CASSSRGLGHEQFF.